The rows below give T cell receptor beta chains drawn from one sample of a study of regulatory T cells in long-lasting Graves disease. Using its own MiXCR run on the multiplex PCR reads, TCRdb lists one record per CDR3 protein. The sample has fewer than 550,000 distinct CDR3 sequences, about 16% seen once. The data were also submitted as part of a second study, on T cells in Graves' hyperthyroidism and ophthalmopathy.

The sequences come from peripheral blood mononuclear cells (PBMCs), collected at new diagnosis, from a patient treated with antithyroid drugs. Every receptor here comes from a woman aged 40 to 65 with Graves disease. CDR3s include the opening cysteine and the closing phenylalanine or tryptophan. Each record gives: J gene, CDR3 length, clone size, V gene, D gene, CDR3 DNA, CDR3 protein. The D gene is left open where the match is weak. Clone sizes are given selectively: once, few, many, or a class where the clone is expanded.

TRBJ2-7 15 NA TRBV4-2 NA TGTGCCAGCAGCCAAGGAATGGAGGTTTTCTACGAGCAGTACTTC CASSQGMEVFYEQYF
TRBJ2-3 18 many TRBV28 TRBD2 TGTGCCAGCTCCCCCCAAGGACTAGCGGGGGGAAACACAGATACGCAGTATTTT CASSPQGLAGGNTDTQYF
TRBJ1-2 13 NA TRBV9 NA TGTGCCAGCAGCGCCGGGGGGATCTATGGCTACACCTTC CASSAGGIYGYTF
TRBJ1-1 14 few TRBV18 NA TGTGCCAGCTCAGGACAAACCCAGAATACTGAAGCTTTCTTT CASSGQTQNTEAFF
TRBJ1-2 14 few TRBV27 NA TGTGCCAGCCGAGCTTACAGGGAGGGCTATGGCTACACCTTC CASRAYREGYGYTF
TRBJ1-2 13 NA TRBV29-1 TRBD1 TGCAGCGCTGGGACAGCTTCTAACTATGGCTACACCTTC CSAGTASNYGYTF
TRBJ2-7 17 many TRBV15 TRBD1 TGTGCCACCAGCAGGGCAAAGGACAGGGTGGGGACCTACGAGCAGTACTTC CATSRAKDRVGTYEQYF
TRBJ1-2 13 many TRBV6-1 NA TGTGCCAGCAGCCAAACGGCGGGCTATGGCTACACCTTC CASSQTAGYGYTF
TRBJ1-2 15 NA TRBV6-2/TRBV6-3 NA TGTGCCAGCAGTTACAATGGAGAAAAGAACTATGGCTACACCTTC CASSYNGEKNYGYTF
TRBJ2-3 11 few TRBV2 NA TGTGCCAGCAGTGGCCAGAATACGCAGTATTTT CASSGQNTQYF
TRBJ1-2 12 NA TRBV9 NA TGTGCCAGCAGCGACGGTGGGACCGGCTACACCTTC CASSDGGTGYTF
TRBJ2-7 16 NA TRBV4-2 TRBD1 TGTGTCAGCAGCCAAGTAGGACAGGGTTTCTCCTACGAGCAGTACTTC CVSSQVGQGFSYEQYF
TRBJ2-3 15 many TRBV11-2 NA TGTGCCAGCAGCTTAGTGGGGGCTAGCACAGATACGCAGTATTTT CASSLVGASTDTQYF
TRBJ2-1 11 few TRBV12-3/TRBV12-4 NA TGTGCCAGCAGTTTACGGAGGGAGAAGTTCTTC CASSLRREKFF
TRBJ1-2 14 NA TRBV19 TRBD1 TGTGCCAGTAGTCCGGGACAGGGGGCTTGGGGCTACACCTTC CASSPGQGAWGYTF
TRBJ2-2 15 NA TRBV5-1 TRBD1 TGCGCCAGCAGCCCGACAGGGGGCTTCACCGGGGAGCTGTTTTTT CASSPTGGFTGELFF
TRBJ2-2 14 many TRBV2 TRBD1 TGTGCCAGCAGAGGACAGGGTGGAACCGGGGAGCTGTTTTTT CASRGQGGTGELFF
TRBJ2-5 15 many TRBV2 NA TGTGCCAGCAGTGAAACGCAGGCCGCCCGTGAGACCCAGTACTTC CASSETQAARETQYF
TRBJ2-1 13 many TRBV13 NA TGTGCCAGCAGCCCCACGGGGGACAATGAGCAGTTCTTC CASSPTGDNEQFF
TRBJ1-5 15 NA TRBV6-1 NA TGTGCCAGCAGTGAAGGGTGGTCTAGCAATCAGCCCCAGCATTTT CASSEGWSSNQPQHF
TRBJ2-3 16 many TRBV5-1 NA TGCGCCAGCAGCTTGACCCTTACCCGTGCTGCAGATACGCAGTATTTT CASSLTLTRAADTQYF
TRBJ1-1 14 NA TRBV13 NA TGTGCCAGCAGCTTAGAAATGGGTAACACTGAAGCTTTCTTT CASSLEMGNTEAFF
TRBJ2-5 14 NA TRBV6-5 NA TGTGCCAGCAGTTACCTGCCCCCTCAAGAGACCCAGTACTTC CASSYLPPQETQYF
TRBJ2-5 15 many TRBV5-5 TRBD1 TGTGCCAGTTTACGAGGGACAGGGGATCAAGAGACCCAGTACTTC CASLRGTGDQETQYF
TRBJ1-5 15 many TRBV20-1 NA TGCAGTGCTAGAGATCCAGGGACCAGCAATCAGCCCCAGCATTTT CSARDPGTSNQPQHF
TRBJ1-5 14 NA TRBV6-9 NA TGTGCCAGCAGTTTAGCGGTCAGGGGTCAGCCCCAGCATTTT CASSLAVRGQPQHF
TRBJ2-3 16 NA TRBV4-1 NA TGCGCCAGCAGCCAAGGGAGAGGACAGAGCACAGATACGCAGTATTTT CASSQGRGQSTDTQYF
TRBJ2-1 13 many TRBV12-3/TRBV12-4 TRBD2 TGTGCCAGCAGTTTAGCGCGGGCGGGGGGGCAGTTCTTC CASSLARAGGQFF
TRBJ1-1 16 many TRBV3-1 NA TGTGCCAGCAGCCAGGTCGGACTTGTAAAGGGGACTGAAGCTTTCTTT CASSQVGLVKGTEAFF
TRBJ2-5 13 many TRBV25-1 TRBD2 TGTGCCAGCAGTGGACCGCCGGGGGGGACCCAGTACTTC CASSGPPGGTQYF
TRBJ2-7 14 many TRBV5-1 TRBD2 TGCGCCAGCAGCTTCAGCGGGACGGCTGGAGAGCAGTACTTC CASSFSGTAGEQYF
TRBJ2-5 13 few TRBV10-1 NA TGCGCCAGCAGTCCACTAGCTGGGGAGACCCAGTACTTC CASSPLAGETQYF
TRBJ2-7 14 many TRBV7-3 NA TGTGCCAGCAGCCCTCCTCATACAGGGCACGAGCAGTACTTC CASSPPHTGHEQYF
TRBJ1-2 13 NA TRBV7-9 TRBD1 TGTGCCAGCGCTCCCCAGGGGGGTCTTGGCTACACCTTC CASAPQGGLGYTF
TRBJ2-7 14 many TRBV6-2/TRBV6-3 NA TGTGCCAGCAGTGGCTTGGCGGGGAAGGACGAGCAGTACTTC CASSGLAGKDEQYF
TRBJ2-5 15 NA TRBV7-2 TRBD2 TGTGCCAACAGCTTAGAAGGGACTAGCCTTAAGACCCAGTACTTC CANSLEGTSLKTQYF
TRBJ1-5 18 few TRBV6-1 NA TGTGCCAGCAGTGAAAGGAGGCAGGGGTCGAATAGCAATCAGCCCCAGCATTTT CASSERRQGSNSNQPQHF
TRBJ2-1 18 NA TRBV11-3 NA TGTGCCAGCAGCTTAATGGCACAGGAGGACATTTTCTACAATGAGCAGTTCTTC CASSLMAQEDIFYNEQFF
TRBJ2-2 15 NA TRBV2 TRBD1 TGTGCCACCTTGTCCGGGACAGTGACCACCGGGGAGCTGTTTTTT CATLSGTVTTGELFF
TRBJ1-6 15 NA TRBV7-9 NA TGTGCCAGCAGCCGGGAGGAACCACTGGGTTCACCCCTCCACTTT CASSREEPLGSPLHF
TRBJ2-7 13 many TRBV10-3 NA TGTGCCATGGCCCGCCAGGAGGCCTACGAGCAGTACTTC CAMARQEAYEQYF
TRBJ2-7 15 few TRBV6-5 NA TGTGCCGGCAGTTACTCGGGTATAACTACCTACGAGCAGTACTTC CAGSYSGITTYEQYF
TRBJ2-1 14 many TRBV2 NA TGTGCCAGCAGAGACTACGGGACCTACAATGAGCAGTTCTTC CASRDYGTYNEQFF
TRBJ2-5 13 many TRBV18 NA TGTGCCAGCTCACCACTTCTGGTGGAGACCCAGTACTTC CASSPLLVETQYF
TRBJ2-1 11 many TRBV11-3 TRBD2 TGTGCCAGCAGACAAGCGGGGGGGCTGTTCTTC CASRQAGGLFF
TRBJ1-6 15 few TRBV19 NA TGTGCCAGTAGTAGAGGGAGGGCAGATAATTCACCCCTCCACTTT CASSRGRADNSPLHF
TRBJ1-2 15 NA TRBV6-1 NA TGTGCCAGCAAGACTTACAACCAGGGGTGGGGGGGCTACACCTTC CASKTYNQGWGGYTF
TRBJ1-2 12 many TRBV12-3/TRBV12-4 NA TGTGCCAGCAGTTTCGAGGGGCGCGGCTACACCTTC CASSFEGRGYTF
TRBJ2-4 16 few TRBV19 TRBD1 TGTGCCAGTAGTATAGAGACAGGGGGCAGTGTAAACATTCAGTACTTC CASSIETGGSVNIQYF
TRBJ1-1 14 NA TRBV2 TRBD1 TGTGCCAGCAGTGACCGGACAGGGGGCACTGAAGCTTTCTTT CASSDRTGGTEAFF
TRBJ2-7 14 NA TRBV7-2 TRBD1 TGTGCCAGCGGAGGGACAGGGCATATCAGCGAGCAGTACTTC CASGGTGHISEQYF
TRBJ1-6 14 NA TRBV7-8 TRBD1 TGTGCCAACTCGGAGGGGGCCGATAATTCACCCCTCCACTTT CANSEGADNSPLHF
TRBJ1-1 14 many TRBV12-3/TRBV12-4 NA TGTGCCAGCAGTCAAACCCAGAAGAACACTGAAGCTTTCTTT CASSQTQKNTEAFF
TRBJ1-1 14 many TRBV2 NA TGTGCCAGCAGTGTCGCCAGGGCGAACACTGAAGCTTTCTTT CASSVARANTEAFF
TRBJ2-6 17 few TRBV28 NA TGTGCCAGCAGTCCCACCCCAGGGCCCTCTGGGGCCAACGTCCTGACTTTC CASSPTPGPSGANVLTF
TRBJ1-2 21 many TRBV3-1 TRBD1 TGTGCCAGCAGCCAAGACGGGGCGGGGATACGACAGGGGAAGGCTAACTATGGCTACACCTTC CASSQDGAGIRQGKANYGYTF